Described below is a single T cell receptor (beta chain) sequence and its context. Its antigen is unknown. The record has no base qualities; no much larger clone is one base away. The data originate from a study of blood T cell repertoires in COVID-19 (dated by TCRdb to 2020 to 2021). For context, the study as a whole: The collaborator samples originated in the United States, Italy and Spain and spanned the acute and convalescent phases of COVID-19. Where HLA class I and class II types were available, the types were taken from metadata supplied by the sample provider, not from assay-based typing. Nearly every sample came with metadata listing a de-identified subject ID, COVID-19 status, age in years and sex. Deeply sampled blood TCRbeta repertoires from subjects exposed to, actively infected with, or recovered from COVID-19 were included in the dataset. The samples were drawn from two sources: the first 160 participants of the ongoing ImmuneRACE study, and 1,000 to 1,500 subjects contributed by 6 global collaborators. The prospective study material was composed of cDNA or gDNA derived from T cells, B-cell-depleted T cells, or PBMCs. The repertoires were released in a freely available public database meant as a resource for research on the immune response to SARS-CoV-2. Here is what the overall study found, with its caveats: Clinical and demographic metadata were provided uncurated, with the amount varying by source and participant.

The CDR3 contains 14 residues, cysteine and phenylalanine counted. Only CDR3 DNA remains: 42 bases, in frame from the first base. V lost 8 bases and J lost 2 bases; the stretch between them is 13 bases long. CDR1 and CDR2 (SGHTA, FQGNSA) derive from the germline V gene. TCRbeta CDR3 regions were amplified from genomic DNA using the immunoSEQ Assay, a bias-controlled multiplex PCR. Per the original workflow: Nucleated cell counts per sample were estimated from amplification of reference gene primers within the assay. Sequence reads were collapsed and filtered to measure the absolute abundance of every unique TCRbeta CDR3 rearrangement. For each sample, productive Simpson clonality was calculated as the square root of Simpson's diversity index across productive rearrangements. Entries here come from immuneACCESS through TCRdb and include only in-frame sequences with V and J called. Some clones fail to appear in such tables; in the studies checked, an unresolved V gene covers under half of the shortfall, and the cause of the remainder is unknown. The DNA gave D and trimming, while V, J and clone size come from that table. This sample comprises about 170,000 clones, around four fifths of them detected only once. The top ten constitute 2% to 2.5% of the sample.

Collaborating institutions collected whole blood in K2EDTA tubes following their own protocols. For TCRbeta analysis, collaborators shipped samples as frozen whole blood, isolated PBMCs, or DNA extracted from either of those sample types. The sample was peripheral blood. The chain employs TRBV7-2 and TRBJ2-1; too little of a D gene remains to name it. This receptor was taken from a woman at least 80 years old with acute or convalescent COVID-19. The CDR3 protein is CASRQSTAYNEQFF. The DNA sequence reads TGTGCCAGCCGCCAATCGACTGCCTACAATGAGCAGTTCTTC.